The clone carrying this T cell receptor beta chain was detected once. The data were obtained in a study of T cell changes during pregnancy in multiple sclerosis. This CDR3 has 13 amino acids. Germline-derived CDR1 and CDR2 are SGDLS and YYNGEE. The V gene lost 6 bases and the J gene lost 6 bases, with 14 bases spanning the gap. Repertoires were generated with immunoSEQ multiplex PCR, while TCRdb's copy carries only in-frame clones and drops some. The profile shows 40,000 to 55,000 clones, about 89% of them singletons. This receptor was obtained from a female donor with multiple sclerosis, enrolled in a pregnancy study. This chain uses TRBV9 with TRBJ2-3, with unresolved D. The sample here was CD4+ T cells from peripheral blood mononuclear cells, taken in the first trimester of pregnancy. CDR3 residues: CASTRSPRDTQYF. CDR3 DNA sequence: TGTGCCAGCACCCGGAGTCCCCGGGATACGCAGTATTTT.